The sequence of this TCR beta chain was determined in a study of blood T cell repertoires in COVID-19. This CDR3 spans 16 amino acids. The J segment lost 4 bases and the V segment lost 0 bases, leaving 8 bases of the junction unmatched. In germline, CDR1 is LNHNV, CDR2 YYDKDF (reference sequence). TCRdb's copy holds only in-frame clones and misses some; the assay was immunoSEQ multiplex PCR. The table shows 150,000 to 200,000 clones, with about 86% occurring only once. This receptor was obtained from a woman between 70 and 85 years old with acute or convalescent COVID-19. What was sequenced was peripheral blood. The V and J genes are TRBV15 and TRBJ1-1; TRBD1 matches at 7 bases. CDR3 sequence reads: CATSRDLPDRATEAFF. As DNA, the CDR3 is TGTGCCACCAGCAGAGATCTACCTGACAGGGCCACTGAAGCTTTCTTT.